One and the same sample provided the 21 T cell receptor beta chains below, sequenced in a study of immune evolution from preneoplasia to lung adenocarcinoma. TCRdb's copy holds only in-frame clones and misses some; the assay was immunoSEQ multiplex PCR. The sample yields 3,500 to 5,000 clones, 77% seen once. The sequencing input was FFPE adjacent normal lung tissue. The origin of the receptors is a person aged 55 to 79 with lung adenocarcinoma.

The chain couples TRBV7-2 to TRBJ2-3; the D is unclear. Germline V lookup: CDR1 SGHTA, CDR2 FQGNSA. V was shortened by 1 base and J by 2 bases, with 16 bases between the two germline ends. CDR3 length equals 17 residues. In DNA form, the CDR3 reads TGTGCCAGCAGCTTAGATGCGTCCACCCGCCCCACAGATACGCAGTATTTT. Translating gives CASSLDASTRPTDTQYF.

The CDR3 reads CASSYSSGGGGEQYF. In nucleotides, the CDR3 is TGTGCCAGCAGTTACTCGTCAGGGGGGGGCGGCGAGCAGTACTTC. This chain uses TRBV6-5 with TRBJ2-7; D is possibly TRBD1 or TRBD2 (7 bases each). Germline CDR1 is MNHEY and CDR2 is SVGAGI. This CDR3 comprises 15 residues. V was shortened by 0 bases and J by 6 bases, with 15 bases between the two germline ends.

The chain is built from TRBV2 and TRBJ2-1, with TRBD1 identical over 12 bases. Germline assignment: CDR1 SNHLY and CDR2 FYNNEI. The CDR3 consists of 15 residues. V lost 8 bases and J lost 8; bases outside the gene matches: 10. The CDR3 DNA reads TGTGCCAGCTCCTCCCGGGACAGGGGGCTCGATGAGCAGTTCTTC. Encoded protein: CASSSRDRGLDEQFF.

This clone was seen a few times. The chain joins TRBV7-2 to TRBJ2-3, with TRBD2 identical over 9 bases. V was clipped by 4 bases and J by 2 bases; unmatched bases: 10. CDR3 length: 17 residues. CDR1 is SGHTA, CDR2 FQGNSA, per germline. The CDR3 reads CASSYYTAGGPTDTQYF. CDR3 sequence (DNA): TGTGCCAGCAGCTACTATACAGCGGGGGGACCCACAGATACGCAGTATTTT.

The chain recombines TRBV18 with TRBJ2-3, with 7 bases identical to TRBD2. J was trimmed by 1 base and V by 6 bases; bases with no gene match: 10. This CDR3 has 16 amino acids. Per the germline V gene, CDR1 is KGHSH and CDR2 is LQKENI. CDR3 in amino acids: CASSAHASGGTDTQYF. The CDR3 DNA reads as TGTGCCAGCTCGGCTCACGCTAGCGGAGGCACAGATACGCAGTATTTT.

V gene TRBV2 combines with J gene TRBJ1-2; D remains unclear. Germline CDR1 is SNHLY and CDR2 is FYNNEI. Trimming cost V 1 base and J 3 bases, with 3 bases left between them. The CDR3 sequence is 12 residues long. As DNA, the CDR3 is TGTGCCAGCAGTGAAGGAGACTATGGCTACACCTTC. Protein: CASSEGDYGYTF.

This clone was picked up a small number of times. V and J are TRBV28 and TRBJ2-3; 15 bases line up with TRBD2. CDR1 and CDR2 (germline): MDHEN, SYDVKM. The CDR3 covers 19 residues. V lost 2 bases and J lost 4; bases outside the gene matches: 10. The CDR3 protein is CASSLLPGLAGGKADTQYF. The CDR3 DNA reads as TGTGCCAGCAGTTTACTTCCGGGACTAGCGGGGGGAAAGGCAGATACGCAGTATTTT.

The chain has TRBV28 and TRBJ1-4, with TRBD1 identical over 8 bases. Losses at the gene ends were 4 bases for V and 0 bases for J; bases not matched to a gene: 1. CDR1 is MDHEN, CDR2 SYDVKM, per germline. The CDR3 loop spans 15 amino acids. CDR3 nucleotide sequence: TGTGCCAGCAGTTCACAGGGGGCAACTAATGAAAAACTGTTTTTT. Translated: CASSSQGATNEKLFF.

The chain links TRBV28 to TRBJ1-5; TRBD1 agrees at 9 bases. V lost 6 bases and J lost 7; bases outside the gene matches: 13. Germline CDR1 is MDHEN and CDR2 is SYDVKM. The CDR3 has 16 amino acids. The CDR3 reads CASSSRDREVGQPQHF. The CDR3 DNA reads as TGTGCCAGCAGCTCCCGGGACAGGGAAGTTGGACAGCCCCAGCATTTT.

The V call is TRBV11-2, the J call TRBJ2-1, with 10 bases that match TRBD2. The CDR3 length is 18 residues. Germline CDR1 and CDR2: SGHAT and FQNNGV. V was clipped by 4 bases and J by 4 bases; unmatched bases: 13. CDR3: CASSSHWLASGRYNEQFF. CDR3 nucleotide sequence: TGTGCCAGCAGCTCCCACTGGTTAGCTAGCGGGAGATACAATGAGCAGTTCTTC.

J is TRBJ2-1 and V is TRBV19; unclear D gene. The V end was cut by 8 bases, the J end by 8 bases, with 13 bases between. This CDR3 comprises 12 residues. Germline CDR1 reads LNHDA; CDR2 reads SQIVND (reference sequence). CDR3 bases: TGTGCCAGTCCGCCCAGCTTACATGAGCAGTTCTTC. Protein sequence: CASPPSLHEQFF.

The V and J genes are TRBV6-1 and TRBJ2-1, with a weak D call TRBD2 (6 bases). The CDR3 length is 15 residues. CDR1 is MNHNS, CDR2 SASEGT, per germline. V lost 7 bases to trimming and J lost 0 bases, with 13 bases between them. This CDR3 reads CASTRDSRSYNEQFF. The CDR3 nucleotides read TGTGCCAGCACCCGGGACTCCCGCTCCTACAATGAGCAGTTCTTC.

V gene TRBV7-9 combines with J gene TRBJ1-6; D is uncertain. CDR3 length equals 14 residues. Germline assignment: CDR1 SEHNR and CDR2 FQNEAQ (reference sequence). The ends were cut back, 1 base at V and 10 bases at J, with 11 bases in the middle. This chain's CDR3 is CASSLDVDPSPLHF. The CDR3 DNA follows: TGTGCCAGCAGCTTAGACGTCGACCCCTCACCCCTCCACTTT. Based on the CDR3 plus reference TRBV7-9 and TRBJ1-6, the full variable domain is DTGVSQNPRHKITKRGQNVTFRCDPISEHNRLYWYRQTLGQGPEFLTYFQNEAQLEKSRLLSDRFSAERPKGSFSTLEIQRTEQGDSAMYLCASSLDVDPSPLHFGNGTRLTVT.

The gene calls are TRBV25-1 and TRBJ2-2, with D hard to call. This CDR3 region has 14 residues. In germline, CDR1 is MGHDK, CDR2 SYGVNS. Trimming stripped 4 bases from V and 3 bases from J, with 9 bases between. For the CDR3, the DNA is TGTGCCAGCAGTGCGGACGGAGACACCGGGGAGCTGTTTTTT. It encodes CASSADGDTGELFF.

The CDR3 DNA reads as TGTGCCAGCAGTGACTCGGACAACAATGAGCAGTTCTTC. Amino acids: CASSDSDNNEQFF. The chain is built from TRBV6-4 and TRBJ2-1, with D perhaps matching TRBD1 (5 bases). Germline V gene sequence: CDR1 MRHNA, CDR2 SNTAGT. Deletions cut 0 bases from V and 5 bases from J, with 5 bases between. The CDR3 is 13 residues long.

This clone has just one count. The V call is TRBV7-9, the J call TRBJ2-2; no reliable D call. Germline-derived CDR1 and CDR2 are SEHNR and FQNEAQ (reference sequence). V was shortened by 0 bases and J by 7 bases, with 9 bases between the two germline ends. This CDR3 spans 14 amino acids. The CDR3 protein is CASSLASGGGELFF. In DNA, the CDR3 is TGTGCCAGCAGCTTAGCTTCAGGTGGCGGGGAGCTGTTTTTT.

The V gene is TRBV9, the J gene TRBJ2-3; D gene uncertain. Per the germline V gene, CDR1 is SGDLS and CDR2 is YYNGEE. The V end lost 0 bases, the J end lost 7 bases, and 9 bases lay between the germline ends. The CDR3 contains 13 residues. CDR3 sequence (DNA): TGTGCCAGCAGCGTAGGCGAGATGAATACGCAGTATTTT. Translating it yields CASSVGEMNTQYF.

The chain employs TRBV28 and TRBJ2-7, with a possible D match to TRBD1 (6 bases). The CDR3 totals 15 residues. CDR1 and CDR2 (germline): MDHEN, SYDVKM. V shed 5 bases and J shed 2 bases, with 16 bases lying between them. The CDR3 loop is CASSPPPGAPYEQYF. CDR3 coding DNA: TGTGCCAGCAGTCCTCCGCCAGGGGCTCCCTACGAGCAGTACTTC. Full variable domain (rest looked up from reference TRBV28 and TRBJ2-7): DVKVTQSSRYLVKRTGEKVFLECVQDMDHENMFWYRQDPGLGLRLIYFSYDVKMKEKGDIPEGYSVSREKKERFSLILESASTNQTSMYLCASSPPPGAPYEQYFGPGTRLTVT.

V and J are TRBV11-1 and TRBJ2-5; D uncertain. This CDR3 is built from 15 residues. In germline, CDR1 is SGHAT, CDR2 FQDESV (reference sequence). The germline V and J ends were trimmed by 3 bases and 4 bases, with 15 bases remaining between them. This CDR3 reads CASSLGLVNGETQYF. As DNA, the CDR3 is TGTGCCAGCAGCTTGGGCCTAGTCAATGGAGAGACCCAGTACTTC.

This clone showed up just once. The chain is built from TRBV18 and TRBJ1-5; TRBD1 matches at 8 bases. V trimming: 6 bases; J trimming: 2 bases; junction bases outside the gene matches: 15. From germline, CDR1 is KGHSH and CDR2 LQKENI. CDR3 length: 18 amino acids. The CDR3 loop is CASSQGDRGGIGNQPQHF. CDR3 nucleotides: TGTGCCAGCTCGCAGGGTGACAGGGGAGGGATCGGCAATCAGCCCCAGCATTTT.

This clone has more than one count but fewer than ten. The junction does not match germline at one end; this may be a read error. V is TRBV7-9 and J is TRBJ2-5; D uncertain. CDR3 length: 14 amino acids. Looked up from germline, CDR1 is SEHNR and CDR2 is FQNEAQ (reference sequence). CDR3 in amino acids: CASSLVSLEETQYF. The CDR3 DNA follows: TGTGCCAGCAGTTTAGTGTCCCTTGAAGAGACCCAGTACTTC. Full variable domain (remainder filled in from reference TRBV7-9 and TRBJ2-5): DTGVSQNPRHKITKRGQNVTFRCDPISEHNRLYWYRQTLGQGPEFLTYFQNEAQLEKSRLLSDRFSAERPKGSFSTLEIQRTEQGDSAMYLCASSLVSLEETQYFGPGTRLLVL.